The 23 T cell receptor beta chains given below trace back to one sample, sequenced in a study of T cells in Graves' hyperthyroidism and ophthalmopathy. Amplified TCR beta CDR3 regions derived from RNA transcripts. The HTBI primer set drove a first-round RT-PCR of the TCR CDR3. TCRdb re-called the multiplex PCR reads with MiXCR, one entry per CDR3 protein. This table has more than 650,000 distinct CDR3 sequences, 14% appearing once. The sequencing input was blood. These receptors were collected from a woman under 30 with Graves' hyperthyroidism.

This clonotype was counted ten times or more. The CDR3 here is CASKGLRADTQYF. DNA of the CDR3: TGTGCCAGCAAAGGACTACGGGCAGATACGCAGTATTTT. V usage is TRBV12-3 or TRBV12-4 and J usage is TRBJ2-3; D may be TRBD2 (6 bases). The CDR3 length is 13 residues. V was shortened by 7 bases and J by 4 bases, with 12 bases between the two germline ends.

This clonotype was counted a few times. The rearrangement links TRBV3-1 to TRBJ2-1; 10 nucleotides line up with TRBD2. CDR3 length equals 17 residues. V lost 0 bases to trimming and J lost 6 bases; unmatched junction nucleotides: 8. Germline V gene data show CDR1 as LGHDT and CDR2 as YNNKEL (reference sequence). CDR3 coding DNA: TGTGCCAGCAGCCAAGAGGCTTGGACTAGCGGATTCAATGAGCAGTTCTTC. This codes for CASSQEAWTSGFNEQFF.

Points on this clonotype: A much larger clone lies one base from this, so it may be a read error. J is TRBJ1-3 and V is TRBV12-3 or TRBV12-4, with a tentative D call TRBD1 (5 bases). The CDR3 length is 16 residues. V was pared by 4 bases and J by 2 bases, with 15 bases between. The chain's CDR3 is CASSWGRLSPGNTIYF. The CDR3 nucleotides read TGTGCCAGCAGTTGGGGACGGTTGAGCCCTGGAAACACCATATATTTT.

This clonotype was observed a few times. This chain joins TRBV5-1 and TRBJ2-6, with 7 bases that match TRBD2. CDR1 and CDR2 from the germline V gene are SGHRS and YFSETQ. Trimming cost V 4 bases and J 2 bases; bases outside gene matches: 3. CDR3 length: 15 amino acids. CDR3 nucleotides: TGCGCCAGCAGCGCGGGAGTTACTGGGGCCAACGTCCTGACTTTC. Its translation: CASSAGVTGANVLTF.

V and J are TRBV5-6 and TRBJ1-1; D is unclear. Trimming shortened V by 6 bases and J by 1 base, and 4 bases separated the two germline ends. Germline CDR1 and CDR2: SGHDT and YYEEEE. This CDR3 has 11 residues. DNA for the CDR3: TGTGCCAGCACTCAGAACACTGAAGCTTTCTTT. Protein product: CASTQNTEAFF.

This sequence joins TRBV20-1 and TRBJ1-6, with D hard to call. Trimming took 0 bases from V and 10 from J, leaving 13 bases between them. CDR1 and CDR2 from the germline V gene are DFQATT and SNEGSKA (reference sequence). The CDR3 covers 14 residues. This CDR3 reads CSARDRTAQSPLHF. The CDR3 DNA follows: TGCAGTGCTAGAGATCGGACTGCACAATCACCCCTCCACTTT.

This clonotype was seen repeatedly, ten times or more. This chain joins TRBV11-2 and TRBJ2-7; the D call may be TRBD1 or TRBD2 (5 bases each). With 6 bases removed from V and 6 bases from J, the gap between germline ends came to 9 bases. The CDR3 runs to 11 residues. CDR1 SGHAT and CDR2 FQNNGV come from the germline V gene. The CDR3 DNA is TGTGCCAGCAGGAAGGGACGCGAGCAGTACTTC. This gives the protein CASRKGREQYF. Supplemented by reference TRBV11-2 and TRBJ2-7, the full variable domain reads EAGVAQSPRYKIIEKRQSVAFWCNPISGHATLYWYQQILGQGPKLLIQFQNNGVVDDSQLPKDRFSAERLKGVDSTLKIQPAKLEDSAVYLCASRKGREQYFGPGTRLTVT.

This clonotype was counted at least ten times. J is TRBJ2-5 and V is TRBV29-1; D is perhaps TRBD2 (5 bases). Trimming stripped 4 bases from V and 5 bases from J, with 14 bases between. Germline-derived CDR1 and CDR2 are SQVTM and ANQGSEA. This CDR3 spans 13 amino acids. In DNA, the CDR3 is TGCAGCGTTGTGAGAGGGCCGGCTGAGACCCAGTACTTC. This encodes CSVVRGPAETQYF.

A note on this clonotype: A read error may be the cause here, since a much bigger clone is one base away. The chain couples TRBV28 to TRBJ2-1; 7 bases agree with TRBD2. The J call may be wrong; the DNA end is better matched by TRBJ2-7. CDR1 and CDR2 from the germline V gene are MDHEN and SYDVKM. This CDR3 has 17 residues. In DNA, the CDR3 is TGTGCCAGCAGTTTATGGTCTAGCGGTATTTCCTACAATGAGCAGTACTTC. It codes for CASSLWSSGISYNEQYF.

This clonotype was detected ten times or more. The chain couples TRBV7-9 to TRBJ2-1; 7 nucleotides align to TRBD2. V lost 4 bases and J lost 5; bases outside the gene matches: 2. The CDR3 spans 13 residues. Germline loops: CDR1 SEHNR, CDR2 FQNEAQ (reference sequence). CDR3 bases: TGTGCCAGCAGCTCCGGACTAGACAATGAGCAGTTCTTC. This gives the protein CASSSGLDNEQFF.

As concerns this clonotype: A much larger clone differs from this one at a single base, so this may be a read error. V and J are TRBV27 and TRBJ2-5, with TRBD2 identical over 12 bases. CDR3 length: 16 residues. CDR1 is MNHEY and CDR2 is SMNVEV in the germline V gene (reference sequence). CDR3 loop: CASGFTSGRREETQYF. CDR3 sequence (DNA): TGTGCCAGCGGTTTCACTAGCGGGAGGAGGGAAGAGACCCAGTACTTC.

The rearrangement links TRBV3-1 to TRBJ2-1; TRBD2 aligns across 9 bases. This CDR3 is 17 amino acids long. Germline values: CDR1 LGHDT, CDR2 YNNKEL (reference sequence). V was pared by 0 bases and J by 2 bases, with 5 bases of the junction left unmatched. CDR3 protein: CASSQEGGGRAYNEQFF. For the CDR3, the DNA is TGTGCCAGCAGCCAAGAAGGCGGCGGGAGGGCCTACAATGAGCAGTTCTTC.

This clonotype was counted many times. The gene calls are TRBV3-1 and TRBJ1-1; D is unclear. The CDR3 sequence is 14 residues long. Trimming left V 3 bases short and J 5 bases short, with 13 bases between. Germline CDR1 is LGHDT and CDR2 is YNNKEL (reference sequence). The DNA for the CDR3 is TGTGCCAGCAGCCACAGGCAGTCGTGGACTGAAGCTTTCTTT. Translated, it gives CASSHRQSWTEAFF.

This clonotype was detected a few times. V is TRBV28 and J is TRBJ2-7; D is undetermined. The germline gives CDR1 MDHEN, CDR2 SYDVKM. The CDR3 has 10 amino acids. The CDR3 DNA is TGTGCTACCCGGTTTTACGAGCAGTACTTC. Protein product: CATRFYEQYF.

The V and J genes are TRBV9 and TRBJ2-7; weak D call: TRBD2 (6 bases). The CDR3 spans 15 residues. Germline values: CDR1 SGDLS, CDR2 YYNGEE. V was cut by 4 bases and J by 1 base, with 15 bases left in between. The CDR3 protein is CASSRRGGDSYEQYF. The CDR3 region has the DNA TGTGCCAGCAGCCGCCGTGGAGGGGATTCCTACGAGCAGTACTTC.

In its sample, this clonotype was seen many times. J is TRBJ2-1 and V is TRBV18, with 11 bases aligning to TRBD1. The germline V gene encodes CDR1 KGHSH and CDR2 LQKENI. V trimming: 2 bases; J trimming: 5 bases; junction bases outside the gene matches: 2. The CDR3 has 15 amino acids. CDR3 in amino acids: CASSPLDRGHNEQFF. CDR3 sequence (DNA): TGTGCCAGCTCACCATTGGACAGGGGGCACAATGAGCAGTTCTTC.

This clonotype has only a few counts. The chain carries TRBV20-1 and TRBJ2-1; D gene unclear. V gave up 6 bases and J gave up 5 bases, with 11 bases separating them. CDR3 length: 12 residues. CDR1 and CDR2 from the germline V gene are DFQATT and SNEGSKA (reference sequence). The chain's CDR3 is CSAASGNNEQFF. The CDR3, as DNA: TGCAGTGCCGCATCCGGAAACAATGAGCAGTTCTTC.

V and J are TRBV28 and TRBJ2-2; 9 bases match TRBD2. Germline assignment: CDR1 MDHEN and CDR2 SYDVKM. Trimming cost V 4 bases and J 6 bases; bases outside gene matches: 3. The CDR3 consists of 14 residues. The CDR3 nucleotides are TGTGCCAGCAGTTCGCGGGAGGGGGCCGGGGAGCTGTTTTTT. The encoded protein is CASSSREGAGELFF.

This clonotype was seen ten or more times. This chain links TRBV27 with TRBJ2-1, with D maybe TRBD2 (6 bases). CDR1 is MNHEY, CDR2 SMNVEV, per germline (reference sequence). Deletions cut 1 base from V and 7 bases from J, with 14 bases between. CDR3 length: 15 residues. The CDR3 DNA reads as TGTGCCAGCAGTTTATGGGCTCTCGGGGGAAATGAGCAGTTCTTC. Its translation: CASSLWALGGNEQFF.

The V and J genes are TRBV3-1 and TRBJ2-5, with TRBD2 identical over 10 bases. The V gene's germline CDR1 is LGHDT and CDR2 YNNKEL (reference sequence). V lost 6 bases to trimming and J lost 1 base; unmatched junction nucleotides: 23. The CDR3 sequence is 21 residues long. This CDR3 is CASRTGTSAAERGGSQETQYF. CDR3 nucleotides: TGTGCCAGCAGAACCGGGACTAGCGCGGCGGAGAGGGGGGGCAGCCAAGAGACCCAGTACTTC.

A note on this clonotype: The junction and the germline gene differ at one end; a read error may be behind it. The V and J genes are TRBV19 and TRBJ1-1, with D possibly TRBD1 on 5 matching bases. The CDR3 spans 13 residues. CDR1 is LNHDA and CDR2 is SQIVND in the germline V gene (reference sequence). CDR3 in DNA: TGTGCCAGTAGTATACGGGGGAACACTGAAACTTTCTTT. Encoded protein: CASSIRGNTETFF.

This clonotype was seen more than once but under ten times. The V call is TRBV12-3 or TRBV12-4, the J call TRBJ1-1; D is undetermined. The CDR3 runs 13 residues. V was trimmed by 6 bases and J by 2 bases, leaving 10 bases between them. The CDR3, as DNA: TGTGCCAGCAGGGAGGTGCTTAACACTGAAGCTTTCTTT. This codes for CASREVLNTEAFF.

The genes are TRBV28 and TRBJ2-3, with TRBD1 as a possible D gene (6 bases). With 3 bases removed from V and 2 bases from J, the gap between germline ends came to 21 bases. CDR1 and CDR2 from the germline V gene are MDHEN and SYDVKM. The CDR3 contains 18 residues. This CDR3 reads CASSFPGTTISPTDTQYF. CDR3 nucleotides: TGTGCCAGCAGTTTTCCAGGGACAACGATTTCTCCCACAGATACGCAGTATTTT.